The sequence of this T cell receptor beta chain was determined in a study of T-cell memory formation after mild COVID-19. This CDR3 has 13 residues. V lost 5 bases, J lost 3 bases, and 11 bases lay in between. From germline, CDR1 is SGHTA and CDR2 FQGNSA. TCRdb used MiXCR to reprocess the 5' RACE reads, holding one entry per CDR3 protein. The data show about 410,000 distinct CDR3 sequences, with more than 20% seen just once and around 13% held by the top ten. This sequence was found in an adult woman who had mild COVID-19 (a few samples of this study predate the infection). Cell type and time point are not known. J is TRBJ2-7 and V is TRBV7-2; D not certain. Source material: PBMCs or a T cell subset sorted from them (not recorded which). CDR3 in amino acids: CASSTGRGYEQYF. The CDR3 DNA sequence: TGTGCCAGCAGCACCGGGCGCGGCTACGAGCAGTACTTC.